One sample yielded the 26 T cell receptor beta chains listed below, sequenced in a study of tissue T cells after allogeneic stem cell transplantation. Time point defined: mouse harvest day 7 after allogeneic transplant. Tail vein injection delivered 10^7 T-cell-depleted bone marrow cells and 10^6 splenic CD5+ T cells. Clones were sequenced by immunoSEQ multiplex PCR, and TCRdb holds only the in-frame ones, with some missing. Altogether 1,600 or so clones are present, about 60% being singletons, with the ten largest covering roughly 10%. The sequencing sample was made of liver tissue. The origin of the receptors is a female BALB/c mouse given C57BL/6 T cells with graft-versus-host disease after an allogeneic hematopoietic cell transplant.

About this clone itself: Gene and germline names: mouse. The read terminates 1 residue before the CDR3 end, so the remaining end is supplied by the germline J gene. The V and J genes are TRBV16 and TRBJ2-1, with 8 bases aligning to TRBD1. CDR3 size: 17 residues. Germline CDR1 is SGHSA and CDR2 is FRNQAP. After removal of 1 base from V and 1 base from J, the junction contained 6 bases not matched to a gene. The CDR3 reads CASSLVVRGRNYAEQFF. The covered CDR3 bases are TGTGCAAGCAGCTTAGTCGTCAGGGGGCGGAACTATGCTGAGCAGTTC.

On this clone: Genes here carry mouse names. The missing CDR3 end, 1 residue past where the read stops, is filled in from the germline J gene. The chain joins TRBV26 to TRBJ2-7; 7 bases line up with TRBD2. The CDR3 has 13 residues. Germline trimming cut 2 bases from V and 6 bases from J; bases unmatched to any gene: 4. In germline, CDR1 is KGHPV, CDR2 FQNQEV (reference sequence). The CDR3 here is CASSLGGGTEQYF. The CDR3 bases that were read are TGTGCCAGCAGTCTGGGTGGGGGGACTGAACAGTAC.

In the case of this clone: Gene names and germline match the mouse. The read gets to within 1 residue of the CDR3 end, and the germline J gene fills in the rest. The chain couples TRBV15 to TRBJ1-3, with TRBD1 matching 10 bases. V lost 7 bases to trimming and J lost 10 bases; unmatched junction nucleotides: 7. CDR1 and CDR2 from the germline V gene are SGHND and FRSKSL. The CDR3 loop spans 13 amino acids. The CDR3 is CASTPGQGNTLYF. The part of the CDR3 DNA that was read is TGTGCCAGCACTCCGGGACAGGGGAACACGCTCTAT.

There are a few counts of this clone. Gene and germline names: mouse. Read data end 1 residue before the CDR3 end; the end is taken from the germline J gene. This chain connects TRBV26 to TRBJ2-2; the D is unclear. Germline loops: CDR1 KGHPV, CDR2 FQNQEV (reference sequence). The CDR3 spans 14 residues. V was cut by 3 bases and J by 0 bases, with 5 bases left in between. Partial CDR3 DNA: TGTGCCAGCAGTCTTGGGCCAAACACCGGGCAGCTCTAC. This translates into CASSLGPNTGQLY. The whole CDR3 region reads CASSLGPNTGQLYF.

In regard to this clone: Gene names and germline match the mouse. The read terminates 1 residue ahead of where the CDR3 ends, so the germline J gene completes it. The J gene is TRBJ2-3, the V gene TRBV26, with 8 positions matching TRBD2. The V gene's germline CDR1 is KGHPV and CDR2 FQNQEV (reference sequence). With V trimmed by 1 base and J by 0 bases, 3 bases remained unmatched. This CDR3 is built from 16 residues. The CDR3 spells CASSLLGGTSAETLYF. The DNA read from the CDR3 is TGTGCCAGCAGTCTGTTGGGGGGGACTAGTGCAGAAACGCTGTAT.

As concerns this clone: Each gene name is a mouse one. The read ends 1 residue early relative to the CDR3; the germline J gene fills the gap. The chain combines TRBV26 with TRBJ2-4; perhaps TRBD1 as D (7 bases). Germline lookup yields CDR1 KGHPV and CDR2 FQNQEV (reference sequence). CDR3 length: 14 amino acids. The germline V and J ends were trimmed by 3 bases and 6 bases, with 13 bases remaining between them. The CDR3 reads CASSLEGAWNTLYF. The CDR3 bases that were read are TGTGCCAGCAGTCTAGAGGGGGCATGGAACACCTTGTAC. The full variable domain, with the rest looked up from reference TRBV26 and TRBJ2-4, is NSKVIQTPRYLVKGQGQKAKMRCIPEKGHPVVFWYQQNKNNEFKFLINFQNQEVLQQIDMTEKRFSAECPSNSPCSLEIQSSEAGDSALYLCASSLEGAWNTLYFGAGTRLSVL.

As regards this clone: Mouse germline and gene names are used. The CDR3 extends 1 residue past the end of the read, so its final part is completed from the germline J gene. The J gene is TRBJ2-5, the V gene TRBV2; D is uncertain. The length of the CDR3 is 13 residues. The V end was cut by 0 bases, the J end by 5 bases, with 6 bases between. The V gene's germline CDR1 is LGHNA and CDR2 YSYQKL. CDR3 sequence: CASSQDPGDTQYF. CDR3 bases read: TGTGCCAGCAGCCAAGATCCTGGAGACACCCAGTAC.

This clone was recorded a few times. Mouse gene names and germline throughout. The read comes to an end 1 residue before the CDR3 does, leaving the germline J gene to fill in the end. This chain links TRBV12-2 with TRBJ1-1; TRBD1 matches 7 bases. J lost 4 bases, V lost 0 bases, and 4 bases had no gene match. The V gene's germline CDR1 is SGHLS and CDR2 HYDKME. This CDR3 spans 14 amino acids. CDR3 loop: CASSLEGAGTEVFF. The CDR3 DNA, read in part, is TGTGCCAGCTCTCTCGAGGGGGCAGGCACAGAAGTCTTC.

As regards this clone: The listed genes are named as in mouse. The read finishes 1 residue shy of the CDR3 end, and the germline J gene is used to complete it. The rearrangement joins TRBV26 to TRBJ2-2; D may be TRBD1 (6 bases). The CDR3 length is 15 residues. Germline-derived CDR1 and CDR2 are KGHPV and FQNQEV (reference sequence). With 3 bases removed from V and 0 bases from J, the gap between germline ends came to 8 bases. The CDR3 spells CASSLTGSNTGQLYF. Incomplete CDR3 DNA: TGTGCCAGCAGTCTCACAGGGTCAAACACCGGGCAGCTCTAC.

This clone has a handful of counts. Gene names denote mouse genes. Read sequence stops 1 residue before the CDR3 end, and the germline J gene provides the missing end. The chain is built from TRBV26 and TRBJ1-4; D is uncertain. V lost 2 bases, J lost 1 base, and 5 bases lay in between. The V gene's germline CDR1 is KGHPV and CDR2 FQNQEV (reference sequence). The CDR3 consists of 14 residues. The CDR3 loop is CASSLGSSNERLFF. The CDR3 DNA, read in part, is TGTGCCAGCAGTCTGGGGTCTTCCAACGAAAGATTATTT.

A remark on this clone: Genes and germline are mouse. The DNA ends 1 residue before the CDR3 does, and the rest of the CDR3 is filled in from the germline J gene. This chain connects TRBV31 to TRBJ2-5; tentative D call: TRBD2 (5 bases). CDR1 and CDR2 (germline): GKSSPN, SITVG. The V end was cut by 0 bases, the J end by 0 bases, with 7 bases between. This CDR3 has 14 amino acids. CDR3: CAWSLWGNQDTQYF. CDR3 bases read: TGTGCCTGGAGTCTTTGGGGTAACCAAGACACCCAGTAC.

A few counts support this clone. Here the gene names and germline are mouse. The read halts 1 residue ahead of the CDR3 end, with the missing end drawn from the germline J gene. V is TRBV2 and J is TRBJ2-5, with D perhaps matching TRBD1 (6 bases). Germline-derived CDR1 and CDR2 are LGHNA and YSYQKL. This CDR3 is built from 14 residues. Between the trimmed V and J ends, which lost 3 bases and 2 bases, there was a span of 9 bases. CDR3 sequence: CASSHGQFQDTQYF. The CDR3 bases that were read are TGTGCCAGCAGCCATGGACAGTTCCAAGACACCCAGTAC.

Details on this clone: Mouse germline and gene names are used. From the germline J gene comes the end of the CDR3, since the read stops 1 residue before it. V and J are TRBV23 and TRBJ2-3; the DNA was not compared with TRBD1, the D call given in the table. The CDR3 contains 14 residues. Germline CDR1 reads KGHTA; CDR2 reads FQNQQP. The CDR3 spells CSSSQTTSAETLYF. CDR3 DNA, as far as it was read: TGCTCCAGCAGTCAGACAACTAGTGCAGAAACGCTGTAT.

With regard to this clone: Any gene name here is a mouse gene name. The sequence runs out 1 residue before the end of the CDR3; the remainder is reconstructed from the germline J gene. V and J are TRBV16 and TRBJ2-4; TRBD2 matches 7 bases. V gave up 1 base and J gave up 0 bases; unmatched junction bases: 4. Germline lookup yields CDR1 SGHSA and CDR2 FRNQAP. CDR3 size: 16 residues. The covered CDR3 bases are TGTGCAAGCAGCTTAGGGGGGGGGAATAGTCAAAACACCTTGTAC. Translating it yields CASSLGGGNSQNTLY. The entire CDR3 protein reads CASSLGGGNSQNTLYF.

Of note for this clone: Mouse germline and gene names are used. The read stops 1 residue short of the end of the CDR3; the missing end is completed from the germline J gene. The chain couples TRBV19 to TRBJ2-7, with D possibly TRBD1 on 5 matching bases. In germline, CDR1 is FNHDT, CDR2 SITEND (reference sequence). The CDR3 runs 11 residues. Trimming cost V 1 base and J 6 bases, with 5 bases left between them. The CDR3: CASSIQGEQYF. CDR3 DNA (partial): TGTGCCAGCAGTATACAGGGTGAACAGTAC.

A few counts support this clone. Mouse gene names and germline throughout. The CDR3 goes on 1 residue after the read ends, and that part is filled in from the germline J gene. J is TRBJ2-7 and V is TRBV3, with D possibly TRBD1 on 6 matching bases. The CDR3 runs 12 residues. CDR1 SNHLY and CDR2 FYNGKV come from the germline V gene (reference sequence). The V end was cut by 6 bases, the J end by 3 bases, with 9 bases between. CDR3 bases read: TGTGCCAGCAGTCAACAGGGCTATGAACAGTAC. It yields the protein CASSQQGYEQY. The entire CDR3 protein reads CASSQQGYEQYF.

Note on this clone: Each gene name is a mouse one. Read data end 1 residue before the CDR3 end; the end is taken from the germline J gene. V is TRBV26 and J is TRBJ1-1; a weak D match, TRBD1 (5 bases). Germline loops: CDR1 KGHPV, CDR2 FQNQEV (reference sequence). The CDR3 spans 14 residues. V was shortened by 2 bases and J by 1 base, with 8 bases between the two germline ends. The part of the CDR3 DNA that was read is TGTGCCAGCAGTCTGACGGGGGGAAACACAGAAGTCTTC. Translating it yields CASSLTGGNTEVF. The complete CDR3 reads CASSLTGGNTEVFF.

In regard to this clone: Gene names follow the mouse nomenclature. Coverage ceases 1 residue before the CDR3 finishes, and the germline J gene fills in the end. V gene TRBV1 combines with J gene TRBJ2-2, with 7 nucleotides matching TRBD1. V was clipped by 3 bases and J by 1 base; unmatched bases: 2. CDR1 NSQYPW and CDR2 LRSPGD come from the germline V gene (reference sequence). CDR3 length equals 15 residues. Here the CDR3 reads CTCSARDRNTGQLYF. Partial CDR3 DNA: TGCACCTGCAGTGCCCGGGACAGAAACACCGGGCAGCTCTAC.

This clone was counted a single time. Gene names refer to mouse genes. The read comes to an end 1 residue before the CDR3 does, leaving the germline J gene to fill in the end. The V and J genes are TRBV15 and TRBJ2-7, with TRBD2 identical over 9 bases. CDR3 length: 15 residues. Germline CDR1 SGHND, CDR2 FRSKSL. V was pared by 5 bases and J by 0 bases, with 5 bases of the junction left unmatched. The CDR3 bases that were read are TGTGCCAGCAGTCTCGGACTGGGGCCCTCCTATGAACAGTAC. This codes for CASSLGLGPSYEQY. From start to end, the CDR3 is CASSLGLGPSYEQYF.

On this clone: Gene names and germline match the mouse. The read ends 1 residue early relative to the CDR3; the germline J gene fills the gap. This chain joins TRBV26 and TRBJ2-1; 10 nucleotides align to TRBD1. This CDR3 contains 14 residues. The V and J ends lost 5 bases and 7 bases, in that order; junction bases with no gene match: 5. Germline lookup yields CDR1 KGHPV and CDR2 FQNQEV (reference sequence). The CDR3 bases that were read are TGTGCCAGCAGTTCCGGGACAGGGGTAGCTGAGCAGTTC. Amino acid sequence: CASSSGTGVAEQF. The complete CDR3 reads CASSSGTGVAEQFF.

By share, this clone counts as large (0.1 to 1%). Here the gene names and germline are mouse. The read comes to an end 1 residue before the CDR3 does, leaving the germline J gene to fill in the end. The chain has TRBV1 and TRBJ2-3; the match to TRBD1 covers 11 bases. This CDR3 contains 15 residues. The V and J ends lost 6 bases and 2 bases, in that order; junction bases with no gene match: 4. The germline V gene encodes CDR1 NSQYPW and CDR2 LRSPGD (reference sequence). The chain's CDR3 is CTCRHGQGAAETLYF. The sequenced part of the CDR3 DNA is TGCACCTGCAGGCACGGACAGGGGGCTGCAGAAACGCTGTAT. Together with reference TRBV1 and TRBJ2-3, the CDR3 gives the full variable domain: VTLLEQNPRWRLVPRGQAVNLRCILKNSQYPWMSWYQQDLQKQLQWLFTLRSPGDKEVKSLPGADYLATRVTDTELRLQVANMSQGRTLYCTCRHGQGAAETLYFGSGTRLTVL.

A word on this clone: Gene names are mouse gene names. The CDR3 extends 1 residue past the end of the read, so its final part is completed from the germline J gene. V is TRBV12-2 and J is TRBJ2-3; 11 bases are a match to TRBD2. CDR1 SGHLS and CDR2 HYDKME come from the germline V gene. V dropped 2 bases and J dropped 6; count of bases not matched to a gene: 6. There are 15 residues in the CDR3. CDR3 residues: CASSRDWGRKETLYF. Partial CDR3 DNA: TGTGCCAGCTCTCGGGACTGGGGGAGGAAGGAAACGCTGTAT.

On this clone itself: The gene names given are mouse names. The read ends 1 residue shy of where the CDR3 ends; the end is completed using the germline J gene. The genes are TRBV12-2 and TRBJ2-7; 13 bases fit TRBD2. The CDR3 runs to 14 residues. CDR1 is SGHLS and CDR2 is HYDKME in the germline V gene. The V gene end was trimmed by 2 bases and the J gene end by 7 bases; junction bases not matched to a gene: 4. CDR3: CASSHRDWGGEQYF. The DNA read from the CDR3 is TGTGCCAGCTCTCACCGGGACTGGGGGGGAGAACAGTAC.

To note about this clone: Mouse gene names and germline throughout. Read sequence stops 1 residue before the CDR3 end, and the germline J gene provides the missing end. V gene TRBV19 combines with J gene TRBJ2-7; 11 positions match TRBD2. The CDR3 has 14 residues. Per the germline V gene, CDR1 is FNHDT and CDR2 is SITEND (reference sequence). Trimming at V came to 3 bases and at J to 4 bases, leaving 3 bases not matched to a gene. Incomplete CDR3 DNA: TGTGCCAGCAGTACGGGACTGGGGGTATATGAACAGTAC. This encodes CASSTGLGVYEQY. In full, the CDR3 reads CASSTGLGVYEQYF.

A word on this clone: Gene names and germline refer to mouse. Read coverage stops 1 residue before the CDR3 terminus; the germline J gene supplies the remainder. The chain has TRBV26 and TRBJ1-3; 8 nucleotides match TRBD1. The CDR3 has 15 amino acids. J was trimmed by 2 bases and V by 1 base; bases with no gene match: 1. Germline-derived CDR1 and CDR2 are KGHPV and FQNQEV (reference sequence). Partial CDR3 DNA: TGTGCCAGCAGTCTGTGGACAGGGACTGGAAATACGCTCTAT. Translation gives CASSLWTGTGNTLY. The full CDR3 protein is CASSLWTGTGNTLYF.

The sample holds a few counts of this clone. Gene names denote mouse genes. The CDR3 end is not reached by the read, which stops 1 residue before it; the germline J gene fills it in. The chain employs TRBV26 and TRBJ2-3; the match to TRBD1 covers 7 bases. The CDR3 sequence is 14 residues long. V gave up 7 bases and J gave up 0 bases; unmatched junction bases: 4. Germline V gene data show CDR1 as KGHPV and CDR2 as FQNQEV (reference sequence). CDR3: CASKGQPSAETLYF. The covered CDR3 bases are TGTGCCAGCAAGGGACAGCCTAGTGCAGAAACGCTGTAT.